This T cell receptor (beta chain) was sequenced for a study of cytomegalovirus exposure and HLA in healthy donors. Use of 60 Vbeta and 13 Jbeta primers characterized the PCR. TCRdb's table, derived via immunoSEQ multiplex PCR, lists solely in-frame clones and lacks some. The repertoire has 80,000 or so clones, over 60% of them found once; the top ten carry 4% to 4.5%. V lost 8 bases to trimming and J lost 0 bases, with 8 bases between them. Germline lookup yields CDR1 SGHDT and CDR2 YYEEEE. The CDR3 is 13 residues long. The chain is built from TRBV5-6 and TRBJ1-4; D is uncertain. The sequenced material came from PBMCs. This sequence was found in a man aged 35 to 55 in good health and CMV-seronegative. CDR3 amino acids: CASKSATNEKLFF. The CDR3 nucleotides are TGTGCCAGTAAGAGTGCAACTAATGAAAAACTGTTTTTT.